A single sample gave rise to the 13 T cell receptor beta chains below, sequenced in a study of blood T cell repertoires in COVID-19. The repertoire was sequenced with immunoSEQ multiplex PCR; TCRdb's copy has only in-frame clones and lacks some. The sample contains about 35,000 clones, 88% of which appear only once. The sequenced material came from peripheral blood. These receptors originate from a woman in her 70s with active COVID-19.

The gene calls are TRBV4-1 and TRBJ2-1; 9 nucleotides agree with TRBD2. CDR3 length equals 17 residues. Germline V gives CDR1 MGHRA, CDR2 YSYEKL. J was trimmed by 3 bases and V by 0 bases; bases with no gene match: 6. The CDR3 region is CASSQEPSGAFYNEQFF. CDR3 coding DNA: TGCGCCAGCAGCCAAGAACCTAGCGGGGCCTTCTACAATGAGCAGTTCTTC.

This chain links TRBV7-8 with TRBJ2-7; D remains unclear. V lost 2 bases and J 0 bases, leaving 8 bases between the germline ends. CDR1 is SGHVS, CDR2 FQNEAQ, per germline. This CDR3 has 14 amino acids. CDR3 amino acids: CASSLLRPSYEQYF. Here the CDR3 DNA reads TGTGCCAGCAGCTTATTGCGTCCCTCCTACGAGCAGTACTTC. The complete variable domain, with remaining parts taken from reference TRBV7-8 and TRBJ2-7, reads GAGVSQSPRYKVAKRGQDVALRCDPISGHVSLFWYQQALGQGPEFLTYFQNEAQLDKSGLPSDRFFAERPEGSVSTLKIQRTQQEDSAVYLCASSLLRPSYEQYFGPGTRLTVT.

This sequence joins TRBV11-2 and TRBJ2-7; no clear D gene. This CDR3 has 13 residues. Between the trimmed V and J ends, which lost 0 bases and 2 bases, there was a span of 5 bases. Germline V CDR1 and CDR2: SGHAT, FQNNGV. The CDR3 here is CASSLDWPYEQYF. CDR3 DNA sequence: TGTGCCAGCAGCTTAGATTGGCCCTACGAGCAGTACTTC.

This chain connects TRBV7-9 to TRBJ2-1; maybe TRBD2 (5 bases). The length of the CDR3 is 15 residues. The germline CDR1 and CDR2 sequences are SEHNR and FQNEAQ (reference sequence). With 5 bases removed from V and 6 bases from J, the gap between germline ends came to 17 bases. Here the CDR3 reads CASSLGLLAPNEQFF. CDR3 nucleotides: TGTGCCAGCAGCCTAGGACTGCTTGCCCCCAATGAGCAGTTCTTC.

The V call is TRBV5-4, the J call TRBJ2-5; D ambiguous. Trimming took off 4 bases at V and 5 bases at J, with 9 bases between the two ends. Germline V gene sequence: CDR1 SGHNT, CDR2 YYREEE (reference sequence). The CDR3 covers 12 residues. Here the CDR3 DNA reads TGTGCCAGCAGCCAGTTTCAGGAGACCCAGTACTTC. It is translated as CASSQFQETQYF.

The CDR3 here is CASSRPLGQGNYGYTF. The CDR3 coding sequence is TGTGCCAGCAGTCGCCCATTGGGACAGGGAAACTATGGCTACACCTTC. The chain is built from TRBV28 and TRBJ1-2, with 9 nucleotides matching TRBD1. CDR1 is MDHEN, CDR2 SYDVKM, per germline. The CDR3 totals 16 residues. V gave up 5 bases and J gave up 2 bases; unmatched junction bases: 9.

CDR3 residues: CASSSPRDGGDSTDTQYF. In nucleotides, the CDR3 is TGCGCCAGCAGCTCGCCCCGGGACGGGGGAGACAGCACAGATACGCAGTATTTT. The chain has TRBV5-1 and TRBJ2-3; tentative D call: TRBD2 (6 bases). Germline V gene lookup returns CDR1 SGHRS and CDR2 YFSETQ. This CDR3 is 18 amino acids long. The V end lost 3 bases, the J end lost 0 bases, and 20 bases lay between the germline ends.

As DNA, the CDR3 is TGTGCCAGCAGCCCAAAAATCCGCTCAGAGGCGAACACCGGGGAGCTGTTTTTT. Translation: CASSPKIRSEANTGELFF. The chain carries TRBV7-8 and TRBJ2-2; D is ambiguous. This CDR3 comprises 18 residues. The V and J ends lost 5 bases and 0 bases respectively, with 19 bases between them. The germline gives CDR1 SGHVS, CDR2 FQNEAQ.

J is TRBJ2-1 and V is TRBV14, with TRBD2 matching over 11 bases. The CDR3 is made up of 15 amino acids. Germline CDR1 and CDR2: SGHDN and FVKESK. With 2 bases clipped from V and 5 bases from J, the junction kept 2 bases outside the gene matches. CDR3 residues: CASSQILAGDNEQFF. The CDR3, as DNA: TGTGCCAGCAGCCAAATACTAGCGGGGGACAATGAGCAGTTCTTC.

Comments on this clone: At the DNA level, this CDR3 is encoded by other sequences in the same sample as well. The chain links TRBV12-3 or TRBV12-4 to TRBJ1-1; tentative D call: TRBD1 (5 bases). This CDR3 comprises 13 residues. V dropped 1 base and J dropped 5 bases, with 8 bases sitting between them. The CDR3 here is CASSLGGATEAFF. CDR3 coding DNA: TGTGCCAGCAGTTTAGGGGGCGCGACTGAAGCTTTCTTT.

This clone came up once. This sample includes further DNA sequences coding for the same CDR3. For the CDR3, the DNA is TGCGCCAGCAGCCAAGATCCGGGGTCCTCTGGAAACACCATATATTTT. Encoded protein: CASSQDPGSSGNTIYF. The chain couples TRBV4-1 to TRBJ1-3, with unresolved D. The germline gives CDR1 MGHRA, CDR2 YSYEKL. CDR3 length: 16 residues. The ends were cut back, 0 bases at V and 0 bases at J, with 9 bases in the middle.

In regard to this clone: Its ends do not fully match the called genes, so a read error is possible. The chain recombines TRBV7-7 with TRBJ2-1; D might be TRBD1 (5 bases). This CDR3 contains 15 residues. CDR1 is SSHAT, CDR2 FNYEAQ, per germline (reference sequence). The CDR3, as DNA: TGTGCTAGCAGTCCAGGGCCTAGGAATATCAATGAGCAGTTCTTC. Translated: CASSPGPRNINEQFF.

The chain employs TRBV15 and TRBJ2-7, with a tentative D call TRBD2 (6 bases). The germline CDR1 and CDR2 sequences are LNHNV and YYDKDF (reference sequence). V was trimmed by 1 base and J by 3 bases, leaving 16 bases between them. CDR3 length: 16 amino acids. The CDR3 DNA sequence: TGTGCCACCAGCAGAGGAGGTCCGGGACTCCACTACGAGCAGTACTTC. Its translation is CATSRGGPGLHYEQYF.